A selection of T cell receptor beta chains follows, all from one sample in a study of identical twins. MiXCR was run by TCRdb on the 5' RACE reads, yielding one entry per CDR3 protein. The data hold hundreds of thousands of distinct CDR3 sequences, with more than 6.5% observed a single time. This same sample was also part of a study on yellow fever vaccine responses in identical twins.

The source material was PBMCs. The receptors here all came from a woman aged 18 to 35 in good health. Both conserved end residues are trimmed from each CDR3. Fields, in order: J gene, V gene, CDR3 protein.

TRBJ2-7 TRBV12-3/TRBV12-4 ASSLITSREDCEQY
TRBJ1-1 TRBV6-1 ASNRQGLDTEAF
TRBJ2-3 TRBV6-2/TRBV6-3 ASSYKASGRITDTQY
TRBJ1-2 TRBV12-3/TRBV12-4 ASSSPWGQGAHGYT
TRBJ2-1 TRBV24-1 ATSDIGQGADEQF
TRBJ2-7 TRBV5-1 ASSLDPVSYEQY
TRBJ2-1 TRBV20-1 SARVPFSGRNEQF
TRBJ2-3 TRBV6-5 ASSSGLAGGLVQY
TRBJ1-1 TRBV7-2 ASSLLGTSNTEAF
TRBJ1-1 TRBV7-9 ASSYPDGEAF
TRBJ2-2 TRBV24-1 ATSDLGPRAGELF
TRBJ1-1 TRBV4-2 ASSQETLNRENTEAF
TRBJ1-6 TRBV4-2 ASSQDGRFGNSPLH
TRBJ2-7 TRBV20-1 SARPTSGDPYEQY
TRBJ2-7 TRBV29-1 SVRGTGLTYEQY
TRBJ2-2 TRBV6-1 ASRFTVLTGELF
TRBJ2-7 TRBV3-1 ASSSRTGTYEQY
TRBJ1-5 TRBV2 ASTRTVISNQPQH
TRBJ2-1 TRBV29-1 SPVGGTSGRLEQF
TRBJ2-3 TRBV7-9 ASSLALGTQSTDTQY
TRBJ2-7 TRBV25-1 ASSELGSPVGEQY
TRBJ2-2 TRBV10-3 AISESGVTTGELF
TRBJ2-7 TRBV27 ASSLRARGMDGSGQSYEQY
TRBJ2-1 TRBV6-4 ASSRQGGNYNEQF
TRBJ2-7 TRBV28 ASSLGGWARGEQY
TRBJ2-3 TRBV20-1 SASTGTGADTQY
TRBJ2-4 TRBV2 ASRSQGGGQQNIQY
TRBJ2-3 TRBV6-1 ASSGAEGRGTDTQY
TRBJ1-2 TRBV6-5 ASSYRADYGYT
TRBJ1-1 TRBV7-9 ASSLGVSLPAF
TRBJ2-5 TRBV12-5 ASGLGHTALGSETQY
TRBJ2-7 TRBV29-1 SVVFLAGISEQY
TRBJ2-1 TRBV6-2/TRBV6-3 ASRTRGHEQF
TRBJ2-1 TRBV5-8 ASSKEVGTGANEQF
TRBJ1-1 TRBV7-9 ASSRSTGDTEAF
TRBJ1-2 TRBV7-2 ASSLRPGQGHYGYT
TRBJ2-3 TRBV28 ASSFPPADTQY
TRBJ1-2 TRBV25-1 ASSDVSLNGYT
TRBJ2-3 TRBV20-1 SATRGIISTDTQY
TRBJ2-5 TRBV27 ASSLYAGVGETQY
TRBJ2-3 TRBV27 ASSLLPSGRAEDTQY
TRBJ2-7 TRBV10-3 AISGTGFSYEQY
TRBJ2-1 TRBV5-6 ASSFSSGSRNEQF
TRBJ2-1 TRBV6-2/TRBV6-3 ASSSLGSTLREQF
TRBJ2-3 TRBV10-2 ASRGTGVAADTQY
TRBJ2-7 TRBV7-2 ASSLALGAYEQY
TRBJ2-3 TRBV6-2/TRBV6-3 ASSYGLADITDTQY
TRBJ2-3 TRBV28 ASSQRGARTDTQY
TRBJ1-2 TRBV2 ASSHTWTGGAGYT
TRBJ2-2 TRBV5-5 ASSYLWGSLANTGELF
TRBJ2-4 TRBV4-3 ASSQVLAGGQQLAKNIQY
TRBJ2-3 TRBV28 ASSPGLAEYTQY
TRBJ2-7 TRBV4-3 ASSQDQFEGLWDEQY
TRBJ1-1 TRBV3-1 ASSQEGGTEAF
TRBJ2-7 TRBV18 ASSSYGGLEPRGQY
TRBJ2-2 TRBV12-3/TRBV12-4 ASGLLRGLAGGYTGELF
TRBJ2-7 TRBV2 ASSVVSYEQY
TRBJ2-1 TRBV27 ASSLSSSNEQF
TRBJ1-1 TRBV28 ASSFRGKYTEAF